These 15 T cell receptor beta chains share one sample of origin, sequenced in a study of cytomegalovirus exposure and HLA in healthy donors. Both 60 Vbeta primers and 13 Jbeta primers went into the PCR. Method: immunoSEQ multiplex PCR; TCRdb's copy keeps in-frame clones and lacks some. The sample contains roughly 130,000 clones, roughly two thirds of which appear only once. Sequencing was performed on PBMCs. The receptors were gathered from a woman in her forties in good health and CMV-seronegative.

CDR3 amino acids: CAGSRQASTEAFF. DNA of the CDR3: TGTGCCGGATCAAGGCAGGCAAGCACTGAAGCTTTCTTT. This rearrangement joins TRBV6-6 to TRBJ1-1; D unclear. Trimming took off 11 bases at V and 4 bases at J, with 17 bases between the two ends. The CDR3 length is 13 residues. The germline gives CDR1 MNHNY, CDR2 SVGAGI (reference sequence).

The chain couples TRBV9 to TRBJ2-5, with D uncertain. The germline V and J ends were trimmed by 0 bases and 0 bases, with 12 bases remaining between them. The CDR3 sequence is 16 residues long. Germline lookup yields CDR1 SGDLS and CDR2 YYNGEE. CDR3 residues: CASSVDLNAYQETQYF. As DNA, the CDR3 is TGTGCCAGCAGCGTAGATCTAAATGCGTACCAAGAGACCCAGTACTTC.

The chain recombines TRBV9 with TRBJ2-7, with D possibly matching TRBD1 (6 bases). The germline gives CDR1 SGDLS, CDR2 YYNGEE. The CDR3 has 14 residues. V was trimmed by 0 bases and J by 0 bases, leaving 7 bases between them. CDR3 DNA: TGTGCCAGCAGCGTAGGGGACACCTCCTACGAGCAGTACTTC. Translated: CASSVGDTSYEQYF.

In the case of this clone: This specimen includes other DNA sequences encoding the same CDR3. The genes are TRBV5-1 and TRBJ1-1; D might be TRBD1 (6 bases). The germline CDR1 and CDR2 sequences are SGHRS and YFSETQ. The CDR3 covers 15 residues. The V gene lost 0 bases and the J gene lost 3 bases, with 12 bases spanning the gap. The CDR3 region has the DNA TGCGCCAGCAGCTTGGATCGTCCAGGGGACACTGAAGCTTTCTTT. It translates to CASSLDRPGDTEAFF.

This sequence joins TRBV28 and TRBJ1-6; possibly TRBD1 for D (6 bases). There are 14 residues in the CDR3. CDR1 and CDR2 from the germline V gene are MDHEN and SYDVKM. The V and J ends lost 2 bases and 10 bases respectively, with 12 bases between them. The CDR3 sequence: CASSLTGSRSPLHF. Here the CDR3 DNA reads TGTGCCAGCAGTTTAACAGGGTCAAGGTCACCCCTCCACTTT.

The V gene is TRBV4-2, the J gene TRBJ2-2, with TRBD1 identical over 7 bases. Trimming at V came to 2 bases and at J to 2 bases, leaving 2 bases not matched to a gene. The germline CDR1 and CDR2 sequences are LGHNA and YNFKEQ. The CDR3 is 15 residues long. In DNA form, the CDR3 reads TGTGCCAGCAGCCAAAGACAGGGAAACACCGGGGAGCTGTTTTTT. Protein: CASSQRQGNTGELFF.

The chain links TRBV15 to TRBJ2-2, with a possible D match to TRBD1 (5 bases). Trimming left V 3 bases short and J 3 bases short, with 8 bases between. The CDR3 is made up of 14 amino acids. Germline values: CDR1 LNHNV, CDR2 YYDKDF (reference sequence). CDR3 in amino acids: CATSRDTYTGELFF. The DNA of the CDR3 is TGTGCCACCAGCAGGGACACCTACACCGGGGAGCTGTTTTTT.

The V gene is TRBV27, the J gene TRBJ2-5, with 7 bases fitting TRBD1. TRBJ2-7 explains the end of the DNA better; the J call may be wrong. The CDR3 spans 20 residues. Germline V lookup: CDR1 MNHEY, CDR2 SMNVEV (reference sequence). The CDR3 DNA sequence: TGTGCCAGCAGGCGCATTTGGGCCCCCTTGGGACAGCGAGTATCCTACGAGCAGTACTTC. Translating gives CASRRIWAPLGQRVSYEQYF.

This chain connects TRBV6-5 to TRBJ1-2; perhaps TRBD1 as D (6 bases). Germline loops: CDR1 MNHEY, CDR2 SVGAGI. The V end lost 0 bases, the J end lost 6 bases, and 14 bases lay between the germline ends. CDR3 length: 15 residues. The CDR3 bases are TGTGCCAGCAGTTACTCCTCAGGCAGGGGAGATGGCTACACCTTC. It translates to CASSYSSGRGDGYTF.

This clone was counted between two and nine times. The CDR3 is CASSLGGADTQYF. DNA for the CDR3: TGCGCCAGCAGCTTGGGCGGGGCCGATACGCAGTATTTT. This sequence joins TRBV5-1 and TRBJ2-3, with D perhaps matching TRBD2 (6 bases). The CDR3 runs to 13 residues. Germline CDR1 reads SGHRS; CDR2 reads YFSETQ. The germline V and J ends were trimmed by 0 bases and 6 bases, with 8 bases remaining between them.

The gene calls are TRBV29-1 and TRBJ2-3; TRBD2 aligns across 10 bases. The V gene end was trimmed by 3 bases and the J gene end by 0 bases; junction bases not matched to a gene: 9. This CDR3 has 17 residues. Germline CDR1 is SQVTM and CDR2 is ANQGSEA. CDR3 residues: CSVDLAGEGASTDTQYF. The CDR3 coding sequence is TGCAGCGTTGACCTAGCGGGGGAAGGGGCTAGCACAGATACGCAGTATTTT.

This chain uses TRBV5-1 with TRBJ2-1; 9 nucleotides match TRBD2. Trimming cost V 2 bases and J 8 bases; bases outside gene matches: 8. Germline assignment: CDR1 SGHRS and CDR2 YFSETQ. CDR3 length equals 15 residues. The CDR3 DNA reads as TGCGCCAGCAGCTTTGCAGCGGGGGGTAACGATGAGCAGTTCTTC. Amino acids: CASSFAAGGNDEQFF.

The V call is TRBV5-1, the J call TRBJ2-3, with D possibly being TRBD2 (6 bases). The CDR3 is 15 amino acids. Germline CDR1 and CDR2: SGHRS and YFSETQ. Trimming cost V 3 bases and J 3 bases, with 14 bases left between them. This CDR3 reads CASSSPGERTDTQYF. CDR3 sequence (DNA): TGCGCCAGCAGCTCTCCGGGGGAAAGAACAGATACGCAGTATTTT.

Notes on this clone: Additional DNA sequences in this sample encode the identical CDR3. The rearrangement links TRBV5-6 to TRBJ1-2; 8 bases map to TRBD1. The CDR3 contains 12 residues. The V segment lost 8 bases and the J segment 8 bases; nucleotides outside the gene matches: 8. CDR1 and CDR2 (germline): SGHDT, YYEEEE. The CDR3: CASSRDRTGYTF. The CDR3 DNA reads TGTGCCAGTAGCCGGGACAGGACGGGCTACACCTTC.

The chain carries TRBV5-4 and TRBJ1-3; TRBD1 aligns across 7 bases. Trimming cost V 3 bases and J 2 bases; bases outside gene matches: 5. From germline, CDR1 is SGHNT and CDR2 YYREEE (reference sequence). The CDR3 covers 15 residues. CDR3: CASSWTGEPGNTIYF. The DNA of the CDR3 is TGTGCCAGCAGCTGGACAGGAGAACCTGGAAACACCATATATTTT.